This T cell receptor beta chain was sequenced for a study of OX40 agonist ivuxolimab in advanced cancers. Study at large: Patients were infused with ivuxolimab every 2 weeks at 0.01 to 10 mg/kg. Hepatocellular carcinoma, melanoma, renal cell or head and neck cancer was diagnosed in the dose-escalation patients.

The V gene's germline CDR1 is SGHTA and CDR2 FQGNSA. V lost 5 bases and J 12 bases, leaving 22 bases between the germline ends. The CDR3 extends over 14 amino acids. The data were produced by immunoSEQ multiplex PCR, yet TCRdb's version contains in-frame clones alone and is incomplete. The sample gives roughly 100,000 clones, 80% to 90% of which show up once; roughly 0.77% is in the top ten. Specimen: CD4+ or CD8+ T cells sorted from blood, collected in a trial of the OX40 agonist ivuxolimab. The V gene is TRBV7-2, the J gene TRBJ1-1; D ambiguous. The source is an adult with an advanced solid tumor such as melanoma, head and neck, liver or kidney cancer. In DNA form, the CDR3 reads TGTGCCAGCAGCGTAGTGCGGGGAAATTTCGGTACTTTCTTT. As protein: CASSVVRGNFGTFF.